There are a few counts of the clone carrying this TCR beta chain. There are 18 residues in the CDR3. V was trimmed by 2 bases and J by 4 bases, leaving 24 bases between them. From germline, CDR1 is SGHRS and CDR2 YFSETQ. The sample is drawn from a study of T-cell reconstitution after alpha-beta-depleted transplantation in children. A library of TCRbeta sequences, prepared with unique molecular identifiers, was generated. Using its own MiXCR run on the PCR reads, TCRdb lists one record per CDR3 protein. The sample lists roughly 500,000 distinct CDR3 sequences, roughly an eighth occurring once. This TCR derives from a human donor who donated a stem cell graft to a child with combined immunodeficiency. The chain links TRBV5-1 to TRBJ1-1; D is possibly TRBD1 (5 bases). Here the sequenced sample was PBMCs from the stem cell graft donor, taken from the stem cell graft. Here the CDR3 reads CASSLHGWGREDATEAFF. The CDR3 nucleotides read TGCGCCAGCAGCTTACACGGATGGGGGAGAGAGGATGCCACTGAAGCTTTCTTT.